A selection of T cell receptor beta chains follows, all from one sample in a study of cytomegalovirus exposure and HLA in healthy donors. Only in-frame clones appear in the TCRdb table, and some are missing; sequencing was by immunoSEQ multiplex PCR. The table includes 180,000 or so clones, around 80% detected once. The sample was PBMCs. These receptors all come from a woman in her thirties or forties in good health and CMV-seropositive. The CDR3 runs from the conserved cysteine through the conserved F or W. The D gene is left open where the match is weak. Where a row states a size, it is once, few, many or the class of an expanded clone; other rows omit it.

j_gene: TRBJ2-7
d_gene: NA
v_gene: TRBV2
abundance: NA
CDR3aa: CASSKDIRDFSYEQYF
CDR3nt: TGTGCCAGCAGTAAAGACATCCGGGACTTCTCCTACGAGCAGTACTTC

j_gene: TRBJ2-2
d_gene: TRBD2
v_gene: TRBV5-1
abundance: NA
CDR3aa: CASSSGGLAGATGELFF
CDR3nt: TGCGCCAGCAGCTCAGGGGGACTAGCGGGTGCCACCGGGGAGCTGTTTTTT

j_gene: TRBJ2-7
d_gene: TRBD2
v_gene: TRBV28
abundance: once
CDR3aa: CASSSQAGGLYEQYF
CDR3nt: TGTGCCAGCAGTTCCCAAGCGGGAGGGCTGTACGAGCAGTACTTC

j_gene: TRBJ1-5
d_gene: TRBD1
v_gene: TRBV5-1
abundance: NA
CDR3aa: CASSPTGDYGNQPQHF
CDR3nt: TGCGCCAGCAGCCCGACAGGGGACTATGGCAATCAGCCCCAGCATTTT

j_gene: TRBJ2-7
d_gene: NA
v_gene: TRBV7-2
abundance: NA
CDR3aa: CASSLMAGSSYEQYF
CDR3nt: TGTGCCAGCAGCTTAATGGCGGGAAGCTCCTACGAGCAGTACTTC

j_gene: TRBJ1-1
d_gene: NA
v_gene: TRBV7-2
abundance: once
CDR3aa: CASSLAPQGRNTEAFF
CDR3nt: TGTGCCAGCAGCTTAGCACCCCAGGGAAGGAACACTGAAGCTTTCTTT

j_gene: TRBJ2-3
d_gene: TRBD2
v_gene: TRBV28
abundance: NA
CDR3aa: CASRNSGRSDTQYF
CDR3nt: TGTGCCAGCAGGAATAGCGGGAGGTCAGATACGCAGTATTTT

j_gene: TRBJ2-6
d_gene: NA
v_gene: TRBV18
abundance: NA
CDR3aa: CASSVYSGANVLTF
CDR3nt: TGTGCCAGCTCAGTCTACTCTGGGGCCAACGTCCTGACTTTC

j_gene: TRBJ2-5
d_gene: NA
v_gene: TRBV11-1
abundance: NA
CDR3aa: CASSFRGGQETQYF
CDR3nt: TGTGCCAGCAGCTTTAGAGGGGGCCAAGAGACCCAGTACTTC

j_gene: TRBJ2-3
d_gene: TRBD2
v_gene: TRBV4-3
abundance: NA
CDR3aa: CASSSTSGSTDTQYF
CDR3nt: TGCGCCAGCAGCTCGACTAGCGGGAGCACAGATACGCAGTATTTT

j_gene: TRBJ2-6
d_gene: NA
v_gene: TRBV2
abundance: NA
CDR3aa: CASLKTGSIGSGANVLTF
CDR3nt: TGTGCCAGCCTTAAAACAGGGTCAATTGGCTCTGGGGCCAACGTCCTGACTTTC

j_gene: TRBJ2-5
d_gene: TRBD2
v_gene: TRBV18
abundance: NA
CDR3aa: CASSPDAGGEETQYF
CDR3nt: TGTGCCAGCTCACCCGACGCGGGAGGTGAAGAGACCCAGTACTTC

j_gene: TRBJ1-1
d_gene: NA
v_gene: TRBV5-4
abundance: NA
CDR3aa: CASSGGGGGTEAFF
CDR3nt: TGTGCCAGCAGCGGCGGGGGGGGAGGCACTGAAGCTTTCTTT

j_gene: TRBJ2-1
d_gene: TRBD2
v_gene: TRBV7-8
abundance: NA
CDR3aa: CASSFRTRSYNEQFF
CDR3nt: TGTGCCAGCAGCTTCAGGACTAGATCCTACAATGAGCAGTTCTTC

j_gene: TRBJ2-7
d_gene: NA
v_gene: TRBV28
abundance: NA
CDR3aa: CASSLMRDRYEQYF
CDR3nt: TGTGCCAGCAGTTTAATGCGGGACCGTTACGAGCAGTACTTC

j_gene: TRBJ2-3
d_gene: TRBD2
v_gene: TRBV2
abundance: NA
CDR3aa: CASSPGTSGTDTQYF
CDR3nt: TGTGCCAGCAGCCCCGGGACTAGCGGGACAGATACGCAGTATTTT

j_gene: TRBJ2-5
d_gene: TRBD1
v_gene: TRBV5-1
abundance: NA
CDR3aa: CASSSTGGQQETQYF
CDR3nt: TGCGCCAGCAGCTCGACAGGGGGACAGCAAGAGACCCAGTACTTC

j_gene: TRBJ2-6
d_gene: NA
v_gene: TRBV4-1
abundance: once
CDR3aa: CASSQGSGVLTF
CDR3nt: TGCGCCAGCAGCCAAGGGTCAGGGGTCCTGACTTTC

j_gene: TRBJ2-7
d_gene: TRBD1
v_gene: TRBV6-6
abundance: NA
CDR3aa: CASSGGQGGYEQYF
CDR3nt: TGTGCCAGCAGTGGGGGACAGGGGGGATACGAGCAGTACTTC

j_gene: TRBJ1-1
d_gene: TRBD1
v_gene: TRBV27
abundance: NA
CDR3aa: CASSSPRTGALNTEAFF
CDR3nt: TGTGCCAGCAGCAGTCCCAGGACAGGAGCACTGAACACTGAAGCTTTCTTT

j_gene: TRBJ2-1
d_gene: TRBD2
v_gene: TRBV18
abundance: NA
CDR3aa: CASSPWGGRGYNEQFF
CDR3nt: TGTGCCAGCTCACCATGGGGGGGACGCGGCTACAATGAGCAGTTCTTC

j_gene: TRBJ2-2
d_gene: TRBD2
v_gene: TRBV7-9
abundance: NA
CDR3aa: CASSQRGLAGVGELFF
CDR3nt: TGTGCCAGCAGCCAAAGAGGGCTAGCGGGAGTAGGGGAGCTGTTTTTT